These 2 T cell receptor beta chains were all obtained from the same sample, sequenced in a study of post-analysis software for immune sequencing data. cDNA libraries for TCR beta contained unique molecular identifiers. TCRdb re-called the PCR reads through MiXCR, storing one row per CDR3 protein. Here the sample spans about 620,000 distinct CDR3 sequences, 44% being singletons. Overall study findings and caveats: About five TRBV segments occurring more often in patients than controls included TRBV5-6, TRBV5-1 and TRBV20-1.

These receptors lack a known antigen. The specimen was blood. These receptors were collected from a girl aged 10-17 years with multiple sclerosis.

This clonotype came up a few times. This chain links TRBV7-9 with TRBJ1-2; 12 positions agree with TRBD1. CDR1 is SEHNR and CDR2 is FQNEAQ in the germline V gene (reference sequence). V shed 7 bases and J 6 bases; nucleotides not matched to a gene: 6. This CDR3 is 14 amino acids long. The CDR3 DNA reads as TGTGCCAGCATGGGACAGGGGGCAATGGATGGCTACACCTTC. This translates into CASMGQGAMDGYTF.

This chain joins TRBV12-3 or TRBV12-4 and TRBJ1-1; D unclear. The V and J ends lost 2 bases and 0 bases respectively, with 7 bases between them. The CDR3 sequence is 14 residues long. This CDR3 reads CASSLPQLNTEAFF. CDR3 nucleotide sequence: TGTGCCAGCAGTTTACCACAGTTGAACACTGAAGCTTTCTTT.